The next 16 T cell receptor beta chains were all read from a single sample in a study of CD8 T cells in ankylosing spondylitis. Antigens for these TCRs are unknown. Each CDR3 protein is one row after TCRdb ran MiXCR on the 5' RACE reads. The table includes a few hundred thousand distinct CDR3 sequences, 20% to 25% detected once. Overall study findings and caveats: A TCR beta motif of eight highly homologous variants appeared characteristic of ankylosing spondylitis blood.

Material for sequencing was blood, either unsorted or a sorted T cell fraction (not recorded which). All receptors derive from a male donor with ankylosing spondylitis.

The chain employs TRBV7-2 and TRBJ2-1; a possible D gene is TRBD2 (5 bases). This CDR3 has 14 residues. V was trimmed by 2 bases and J by 9 bases, leaving 14 bases between them. Germline V gene lookup returns CDR1 SGHTA and CDR2 FQGNSA. As DNA, the CDR3 is TGTGCCAGCAGCTTACCGTCGAGCGGCGGTGAGCAGTTCTTC. This gives the protein CASSLPSSGGEQFF.

This chain uses TRBV7-3 with TRBJ2-3; D is possibly TRBD2 (6 bases). Per the germline V gene, CDR1 is SGHTA and CDR2 is FQGTGA. The CDR3 extends over 14 amino acids. Trimming stripped 8 bases from V and 2 bases from J, with 14 bases between. As DNA, the CDR3 is TGTGCCAGCGCCACCGGGAGAGCCACAGATACGCAGTATTTT. As protein: CASATGRATDTQYF.

This clonotype was recorded a few times. The chain's CDR3 is CASRGTEVAGELFF. DNA of the CDR3: TGTGCCAGCAGAGGGACCGAGGTGGCCGGGGAGCTGTTTTTT. The chain joins TRBV6-1 to TRBJ2-2; D is possibly TRBD1 or TRBD2 (5 bases each). The CDR3 sequence is 14 residues long. Germline V gives CDR1 MNHNS, CDR2 SASEGT. Trimming took 6 bases from V and 6 from J, leaving 14 bases between them.

This chain joins TRBV3-1 and TRBJ1-5; TRBD1 might be the D (5 bases). V was cut by 7 bases and J by 7 bases, with 17 bases left in between. In germline, CDR1 is LGHDT, CDR2 YNNKEL (reference sequence). The CDR3 is 14 residues long. The CDR3 reads CASKVAGQDQPQHF. The CDR3 nucleotides read TGTGCCAGCAAAGTGGCGGGGCAAGACCAGCCCCAGCATTTT. The variable domain in full, completed from reference TRBV3-1 and TRBJ1-5, reads DTAVSQTPKYLVTQMGNDKSIKCEQNLGHDTMYWYKQDSKKFLKIMFSYNNKELIINETVPNRFSPKSPDKAHLNLHINSLELGDSAVYFCASKVAGQDQPQHFGDGTRLSIL.

This clonotype was detected a few times. The chain recombines TRBV5-1 with TRBJ2-2; 10 nucleotides match TRBD2. Germline assignment: CDR1 SGHRS and CDR2 YFSETQ. The length of the CDR3 is 19 residues. V was pared by 4 bases and J by 4 bases, with 16 bases of the junction left unmatched. CDR3 nucleotide sequence: TGCGCCAGCAGCCGCCGCCCCCAGGGGACTAGCGCACGCACCGGGGAGCTGTTTTTT. Translation gives CASSRRPQGTSARTGELFF.

In its sample, this clonotype was seen a few times. The CDR3 nucleotides read TGTGCCAGCAGCCGCAAAATAATAAACTACGAGCAGTACTTC. As protein: CASSRKIINYEQYF. The chain carries TRBV5-6 and TRBJ2-7; the D is unclear. V lost 4 bases and J 3 bases, leaving 14 bases between the germline ends. The CDR3 is made up of 14 amino acids. In germline, CDR1 is SGHDT, CDR2 YYEEEE.

This clonotype showed up many times. The CDR3 DNA sequence: TGCAGTGCTAGTCTTTCCCGGACAGCTTACAATGAGCAGTTCTTC. It yields the protein CSASLSRTAYNEQFF. This rearrangement joins TRBV20-1 to TRBJ2-1, with a possible D match to TRBD1 (6 bases). Trimming left V 3 bases short and J 4 bases short, with 16 bases between. The germline gives CDR1 DFQATT, CDR2 SNEGSKA (reference sequence). This CDR3 region has 15 residues.

In its sample, this clonotype was seen once. The chain has TRBV20-1 and TRBJ2-5, with TRBD2 matching over 11 bases. Germline lookup yields CDR1 DFQATT and CDR2 SNEGSKA (reference sequence). This CDR3 is built from 14 residues. V lost 6 bases to trimming and J lost 1 base; unmatched junction nucleotides: 4. This CDR3 is CSATGTSGQETQYF. The CDR3 nucleotides are TGCAGTGCCACCGGGACTAGCGGCCAAGAGACCCAGTACTTC.

The chain recombines TRBV7-6 with TRBJ2-7, with a weak D call TRBD1 (6 bases). This CDR3 is 14 amino acids long. CDR1 and CDR2 from the germline V gene are SGHVS and FNYEAQ. Trimming shortened V by 1 base and J by 3 bases, and 10 bases separated the two germline ends. The CDR3 loop reads CASSLGQGHYEQYF. CDR3 nucleotides: TGTGCCAGCAGCTTAGGGCAGGGACACTACGAGCAGTACTTC.

This clonotype was seen at least ten times. The chain links TRBV6-5 to TRBJ2-1, with 8 positions matching TRBD2. With V trimmed by 3 bases and J by 6 bases, 10 bases remained unmatched. From germline, CDR1 is MNHEY and CDR2 SVGAGI. CDR3 length: 16 amino acids. In DNA, the CDR3 is TGTGCCAGCAGTTATAGTGGCGGGGGGCTCTCCAATGAGCAGTTCTTC. This gives the protein CASSYSGGGLSNEQFF.

By frequency in the sample, this clonotype is medium-sized. The chain recombines TRBV10-3 with TRBJ2-3; TRBD2 matches at 12 bases. Per germline, CDR1 ENHRY and CDR2 SYGVKD. Trimming took 10 bases from V and 3 from J; bases not matched to a gene: 5. This CDR3 spans 14 amino acids. The CDR3 nucleotides read TGTGCCACCAGACTAGCGGGAGAAACAGATACGCAGTATTTT. Translating gives CATRLAGETDTQYF.

This clonotype was seen a handful of times. This chain links TRBV7-9 with TRBJ2-2; no definite D call. V gave up 5 bases and J gave up 3 bases, with 7 bases separating them. The germline V gene has CDR1 SEHNR and CDR2 FQNEAQ (reference sequence). CDR3 size: 13 residues. CDR3 region: CASSRPYTGELFF. The CDR3 region has the DNA TGTGCCAGCAGCAGGCCCTACACCGGGGAGCTGTTTTTT.

In nucleotides, the CDR3 is TGTGCCAGCAGTGTCTCCAGGACGAAAGAGACCCAGTACTTC. Amino acid sequence: CASSVSRTKETQYF. The chain links TRBV25-1 to TRBJ2-5; no firm D call. The ends were cut back, 4 bases at V and 3 bases at J, with 12 bases in the middle. Germline V gives CDR1 MGHDK, CDR2 SYGVNS. There are 14 residues in the CDR3.

In nucleotides, the CDR3 is TGTGCCAGCAGCTGGGACAGGTCGAGAGAGACCCAGTACTTC. It translates to CASSWDRSRETQYF. This chain connects TRBV28 to TRBJ2-5; 8 bases align to TRBD1. CDR3 size: 14 residues. V dropped 6 bases and J dropped 4; count of bases not matched to a gene: 7. The germline V gene encodes CDR1 MDHEN and CDR2 SYDVKM.

This clonotype showed up just a few times. This chain uses TRBV20-1 with TRBJ1-1, with a weak D call TRBD1 (5 bases). The CDR3 covers 13 residues. The germline gives CDR1 DFQATT, CDR2 SNEGSKA (reference sequence). The V end was cut by 2 bases, the J end by 5 bases, with 12 bases between. The CDR3 DNA reads TGCAGTGCTAGAATGGGGGGTAGGACTGAAGCTTTCTTT. Its protein product is CSARMGGRTEAFF.

V and J are TRBV20-1 and TRBJ2-4; 8 bases match TRBD2. The ends lost 0 bases at V and 0 bases at J; junction bases unmatched: 7. The CDR3 runs to 17 residues. Germline lookup yields CDR1 DFQATT and CDR2 SNEGSKA (reference sequence). CDR3 in amino acids: CSARDGTGRGAKNIQYF. As DNA, the CDR3 is TGCAGTGCTAGAGATGGGACCGGGAGGGGAGCCAAAAACATTCAGTACTTC.